What follows describes a single TCR beta chain. The specificity of this receptor is unknown. No much larger clone exists at a distance of one base, and base qualities are not known. For CDR1 and CDR2, the germline V gene (reference sequence) lists SGHNT and YYREEE. V is pared back by 4 bases and J by 6 bases, with 17 bases lying between the germline termini. Including cysteine and phenylalanine, the CDR3 has 14 amino acids. CDR3 DNA is the only sequence kept; it has 42 bases, read in frame from the first base. This specimen comes from a study of T cell changes during pregnancy in multiple sclerosis (dated by TCRdb to the late 2010s). Regarding the research as a whole: In women with multiple sclerosis, the researchers looked at how the T cell repertoire shifted as pregnancy progressed.

The method was the immunoSEQ multiplex PCR assay. Not all clones reach the TCRdb copy of this immuneACCESS table, which keeps in-frame sequences only. Checked studies attribute under half of the gap to unresolved V genes and leave the rest unexplained. Within this sample are 70,000 to 95,000 clones, with over 85% of them counted one time only. In total, the top ten clones hold 4.3% of the sample. Sequenced here: peripheral blood, sampled in the first trimester of pregnancy. The receptor's source is a female donor with multiple sclerosis, enrolled in a pregnancy study. The chain employs TRBV5-4 and TRBJ2-7; TRBD2 might be the D gene, on 6 matching bases. The sequence in DNA is TGTGCCAGCAGCCGAGGACCGAGGGGAGGCGAGCAGTACTTC. This is translated as CASSRGPRGGEQYF.